The 7 T cell receptor beta chains below were found in one sample sequenced in a study of blood T cell repertoires in COVID-19. Clones were read by immunoSEQ multiplex PCR, and TCRdb kept only the in-frame ones, dropping some. The data show some 220,000 clones, 83% seen once. The sample comprised peripheral blood. The source of these receptors is a woman aged 25-40 years with COVID-19, enrolled during active disease.

V usage is TRBV18 and J usage is TRBJ1-1; D gene unclear. Germline V gives CDR1 KGHSH, CDR2 LQKENI. V was cut by 2 bases and J by 2 bases, with 6 bases left in between. CDR3 length: 13 residues. CDR3 amino acids: CASSPSSNTEAFF. CDR3 bases: TGTGCCAGCTCACCATCGAGTAACACTGAAGCTTTCTTT.

This clone was observed a few times. V and J are TRBV11-2 and TRBJ2-2; tentatively, D is TRBD2 (5 bases). The ends were cut back, 2 bases at V and 4 bases at J, with 8 bases in the middle. This CDR3 has 14 residues. The germline V gene has CDR1 SGHAT and CDR2 FQNNGV. CDR3 amino acids: CASSLTSLTGELFF. The CDR3 DNA sequence: TGTGCCAGCAGCTTAACTAGTCTCACCGGGGAGCTGTTTTTT.

This rearrangement joins TRBV27 to TRBJ1-6; 7 bases fit TRBD1. After removal of 4 bases from V and 8 bases from J, the junction contained 11 bases not matched to a gene. This CDR3 region has 16 residues. Looked up from germline, CDR1 is MNHEY and CDR2 is SMNVEV (reference sequence). The CDR3 DNA reads TGTGCCAGCAGTTCGCCCCACAGGGGTGATGATTCACCCCTCCACTTT. Its translation: CASSSPHRGDDSPLHF.

CDR3 residues: CASSQGHRETQYF. The CDR3 DNA reads TGTGCCAGCAGCCAAGGACATAGGGAGACCCAGTACTTC. This rearrangement joins TRBV4-2 to TRBJ2-5; no clear D. The V end lost 1 base, the J end lost 5 bases, and 8 bases lay between the germline ends. CDR3 length equals 13 residues. Germline V gene sequence: CDR1 LGHNA, CDR2 YNFKEQ.

CDR3: CASSRSIPGPGDTIYF. The DNA of the CDR3 is TGTGCCAGCAGCCGATCCATTCCGGGCCCGGGGGACACCATATATTTT. The chain employs TRBV7-3 and TRBJ1-3, with a tentative D call TRBD1 (5 bases). Germline V gene data show CDR1 as SGHTA and CDR2 as FQGTGA. The CDR3 totals 16 residues. Trimming shortened V by 5 bases and J by 8 bases, and 22 bases separated the two germline ends.

This clone has only a few counts. The J gene is TRBJ2-1, the V gene TRBV19; the D is unclear. V dropped 1 base and J dropped 0 bases, with 7 bases sitting between them. Germline loops: CDR1 LNHDA, CDR2 SQIVND (reference sequence). This CDR3 is 15 amino acids long. CDR3 sequence (DNA): TGTGCCAGTAGTATAGTCCGGGTCTCCTACAATGAGCAGTTCTTC. It specifies CASSIVRVSYNEQFF.

This CDR3 is CASSKPPGQGNNEQFF. The CDR3 DNA sequence: TGTGCCAGCAGCAAACCACCGGGACAGGGTAACAATGAGCAGTTCTTC. This chain joins TRBV7-2 and TRBJ2-1; TRBD1 aligns across 9 bases. From germline, CDR1 is SGHTA and CDR2 FQGNSA. The CDR3 sequence is 16 residues long. Trimming removed 5 bases from V and 5 bases from J; junction bases left unmatched: 10.